What follows are 13 T cell receptor beta chains derived from one specimen sequenced in a study of tumor-infiltrating lymphocytes in primary liver carcinoma (dated 2017 in TCRdb). The sequencing machine was an Illumina HiSeq 2500. A constant-region primer and ProtoScript II reverse transcriptase were used to reverse-transcribe TCRbeta-specific cDNA from around 540 ng total RNA. TCRbeta libraries were built with three nested multiplex PCR rounds, a slightly modified ARM-PCR procedure. Multiplex TRBV1-TRBV30 forward primers and a Cbeta reverse primer were used in the first two PCR rounds, each of which was run for about 10 cycles. The public sequencing data were trimmed at Q25 with fastp and processed into clonotypes with MiXCR by TCRdb, which kept only in-frame beta chains. Identical CDR3 proteins give one entry, which carries the most common genes and DNA. Here the sample has 44,000 or so distinct CDR3 sequences; 55% to 75% occur a single time. Just under 30% of the sample goes to the ten largest clones.

Without any cell sorting, total RNA and DNA were co-extracted from roughly 20-30 mg of bulk tissue using the AllPrep DNA/RNA mini kit. Sequenced input: liver tumor tissue from sampling region 5. The sample's cell subset or site, from its label and the paper: tumor region T5, tumor centre. The source is a man aged 35-49 years with primary liver carcinoma and hepatitis B virus infection.

This clonotype was counted at least ten times. The rearrangement joins TRBV15 to TRBJ2-7; D is uncertain. Between the trimmed V and J ends, which lost 0 bases and 7 bases, there was a span of 10 bases. The CDR3 has 13 amino acids. Germline V lookup: CDR1 LNHNV, CDR2 YYDKDF (reference sequence). The CDR3 spells CATSRDHRREQYF. CDR3 in DNA: TGTGCCACCAGCAGAGACCACAGAAGGGAGCAGTACTTC.

A note on this clonotype: The junction and the germline gene differ at one end; a read error may be behind it. The V call is TRBV4-1, the J call TRBJ2-1; weak D call: TRBD2 (6 bases). The CDR3 runs 14 residues. The germline V gene encodes CDR1 MGHRA and CDR2 YSYEKL. The CDR3 reads CASDQSSIGRPRVF. CDR3 bases: TGCGCCAGCGACCAAAGCTCTATTGGGAGGCCAAGGGTCTTC.

As regards this clonotype: Germline and junction disagree at one end, which may indicate a read error. This chain's CDR3 is CASCELGLAGAVKQYF. The CDR3 DNA is TGCGCCAGCTGTGAGTTGGGACTAGCGGGAGCGGTGAAGCAGTACTTC. The gene calls are TRBV10-1 and TRBJ2-7; TRBD2 agrees at 14 bases. From germline, CDR1 is WNHNN and CDR2 SYGVQD (reference sequence). The CDR3 has 16 amino acids.

Details on this clonotype: The junction and the germline gene differ at one end; a read error may be behind it. J is TRBJ2-5 and V is TRBV11-3; TRBD1 agrees at 7 bases. This CDR3 is 14 amino acids long. Germline values: CDR1 SGHNT, CDR2 YENEEA. CDR3 sequence reads: CVSSPGTAHGARYF. The DNA of the CDR3 is TGTGTCAGCAGCCCCGGGACAGCGCATGGTGCCCGGTACTTC.

Comments on this clonotype: At one end the junction does not follow the germline gene, possibly because of a read error. This rearrangement joins TRBV12-3 or TRBV12-4 to TRBJ1-1; D gene ambiguous. CDR3 size: 12 residues. CDR3 protein: CASSRVNTEAFF. CDR3 in DNA: TGTGCCAGCAGTCGAGTGAACACTGAGGCTTTCTTT.

A note on this clonotype: The junction departs from the called germline gene at one end, perhaps through a read error. V and J are TRBV6-5 and TRBJ1-1, with D maybe TRBD1 (5 bases). Germline V gene lookup returns CDR1 MNHEY and CDR2 SVGAGI. There are 14 residues in the CDR3. CDR3 residues: CASITTGANTEASF. As DNA, the CDR3 is TGTGCCAGCATCACTACTGGGGCGAACACTGAAGCTTCCTTT.

This chain connects TRBV6-5 to TRBJ2-3; D perhaps matches TRBD2 (5 bases). The CDR3 has 14 amino acids. Trimming pared 9 bases from V and 0 bases from J, leaving 13 bases between. Per the germline V gene, CDR1 is MNHEY and CDR2 is SVGAGI. This chain's CDR3 is CASSGLVSTDTQYF. Here the CDR3 DNA reads TGTGCCAGTAGTGGACTGGTTAGCACAGATACGCAGTATTTT.

With respect to this clonotype: A read error may explain this, as a much larger clone is one base away. CDR3 nucleotides: TGCGCCAACAGCTTGGCCGGTCAGGGGATTAAGTACGAGCAGTACTTC. As protein: CANSLAGQGIKYEQYF. J is TRBJ2-7 and V is TRBV5-1; TRBD1 might be the D (6 bases). The CDR3 covers 16 residues. Germline CDR1 is SGHRS and CDR2 is YFSETQ.

Worth noting for this clonotype: The CDR3 end shows no conserved phenylalanine or tryptophan, and so a read error is likely. This rearrangement joins TRBV5-1 to TRBJ2-2, with D uncertain. Germline CDR1 SGHRS, CDR2 YFSETQ. This CDR3 contains 12 residues. CDR3 residues: CTSSVYTGELFS. The CDR3 nucleotides are TGCACCAGCAGCGTATATACTGGGGAGCTGTTTTCT.

A note on this clonotype: The final CDR3 position lacks the conserved phenylalanine or tryptophan, pointing to a likely read error. The chain employs TRBV6-5 and TRBJ2-4, with TRBD1 identical over 7 bases. V lost 4 bases, J lost 7 bases, and 10 bases stayed unmatched. The CDR3 covers 15 residues. Per the germline V gene, CDR1 is MNHEY and CDR2 is SVGAGI. Written as DNA, the CDR3 is TGTGCCAGCAGTTCTCCGGGACAGTGGATGAACATTCAGTACCTC. Its translation is CASSSPGQWMNIQYL.

The chain recombines TRBV10-3 with TRBJ2-3; 9 bases are a match to TRBD2. CDR1 ENHRY and CDR2 SYGVKD come from the germline V gene. The CDR3 consists of 13 residues. The V and J ends lost 8 bases and 9 bases, in that order; junction bases with no gene match: 9. CDR3 loop: CAIAGGEGETQYF. CDR3 DNA: TGTGCCATCGCGGGAGGGGAGGGGGAAACGCAGTATTTT.

This clonotype appeared once. A much larger clone lies one base from this, so it may be a read error. J is TRBJ2-7 and V is TRBV7-9; a weak D match, TRBD2 (6 bases). The CDR3 totals 14 residues. CDR1 and CDR2 from the germline V gene are SEHNR and FQNEAQ (reference sequence). This CDR3 is CASRLAGAGSEQYF. The CDR3 DNA follows: TGTGCCAGCAGGTTAGCTGGGGCCGGGAGCGAGCAGTACTTC.

V is TRBV12-3 or TRBV12-4 and J is TRBJ2-1, with 9 bases aligning to TRBD2. The CDR3 extends over 16 amino acids. CDR3 sequence (DNA): TGTGTCAGTAGTTCCCTGACCAGCGGGAGGCCGGATGAGCAGTTCTTC. Protein sequence: CVSSSLTSGRPDEQFF.